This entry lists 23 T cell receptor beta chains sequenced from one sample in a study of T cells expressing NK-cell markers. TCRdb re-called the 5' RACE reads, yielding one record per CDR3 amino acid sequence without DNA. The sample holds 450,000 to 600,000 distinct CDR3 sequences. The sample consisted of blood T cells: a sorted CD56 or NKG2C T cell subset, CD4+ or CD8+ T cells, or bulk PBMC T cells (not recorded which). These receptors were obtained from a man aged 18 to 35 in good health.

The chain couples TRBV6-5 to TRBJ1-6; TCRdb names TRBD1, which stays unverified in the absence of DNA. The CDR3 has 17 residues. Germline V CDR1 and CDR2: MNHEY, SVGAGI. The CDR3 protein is CASSYSIGRDYNSPLHF.

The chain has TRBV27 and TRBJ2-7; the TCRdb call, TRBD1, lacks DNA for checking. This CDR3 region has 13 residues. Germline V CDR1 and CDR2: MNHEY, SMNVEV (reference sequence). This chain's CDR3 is CASSSGTDYEQYF.

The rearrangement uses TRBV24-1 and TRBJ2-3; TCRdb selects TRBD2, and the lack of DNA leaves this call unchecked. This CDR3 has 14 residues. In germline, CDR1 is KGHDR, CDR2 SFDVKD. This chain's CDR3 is CATSDLWEGDTQYF.

CDR3 sequence: CASSLTDRRPNEKLFF. The chain links TRBV7-9 to TRBJ1-4; absent DNA, TCRdb's TRBD1 call cannot be checked. CDR1 and CDR2 from the germline V gene are SEHNR and FQNEAQ (reference sequence). The CDR3 sequence is 16 residues long.

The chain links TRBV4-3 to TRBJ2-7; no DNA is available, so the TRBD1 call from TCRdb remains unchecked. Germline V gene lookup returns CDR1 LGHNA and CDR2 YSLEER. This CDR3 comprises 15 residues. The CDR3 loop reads CASSQEPRGSYEQYF.

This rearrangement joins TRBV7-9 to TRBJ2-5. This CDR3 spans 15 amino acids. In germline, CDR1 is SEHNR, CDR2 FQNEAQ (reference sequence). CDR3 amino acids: CASSLELIFQETQYF.

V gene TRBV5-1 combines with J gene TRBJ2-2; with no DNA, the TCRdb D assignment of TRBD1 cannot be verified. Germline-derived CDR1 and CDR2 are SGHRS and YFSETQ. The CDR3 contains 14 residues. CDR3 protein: CASSSWTASGELFF.

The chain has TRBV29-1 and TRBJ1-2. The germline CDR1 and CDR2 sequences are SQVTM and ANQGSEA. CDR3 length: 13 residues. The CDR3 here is CSVEGSINYGYTF.

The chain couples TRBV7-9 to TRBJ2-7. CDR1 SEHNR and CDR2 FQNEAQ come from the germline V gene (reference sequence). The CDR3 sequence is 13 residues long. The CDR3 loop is CASSPITKDEQYF.

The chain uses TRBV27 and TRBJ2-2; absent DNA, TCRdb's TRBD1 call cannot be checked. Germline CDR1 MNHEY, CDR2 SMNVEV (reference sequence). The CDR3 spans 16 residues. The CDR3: CASSLWGAQNTGELFF.

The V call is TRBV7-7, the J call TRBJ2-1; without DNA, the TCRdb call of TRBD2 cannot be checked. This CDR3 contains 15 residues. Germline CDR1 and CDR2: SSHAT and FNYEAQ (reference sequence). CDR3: CASSNTSPSYNEQFF.

This chain's CDR3 is CASSRTSGKSTDTQYF. The rearrangement uses TRBV7-6 and TRBJ2-3; TCRdb lists TRBD2, though no DNA is available to test this call. The CDR3 contains 16 residues. From germline, CDR1 is SGHVS and CDR2 FNYEAQ.

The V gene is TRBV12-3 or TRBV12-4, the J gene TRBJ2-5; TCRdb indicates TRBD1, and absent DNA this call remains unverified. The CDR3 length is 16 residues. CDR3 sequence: CASSFSDRAHQETQYF.

The CDR3 loop is CASSPGLAATDTQYF. The J gene is TRBJ2-3, the V gene TRBV12-3 or TRBV12-4; the D call of TRBD2 rests on TCRdb alone, since no DNA is present to check it. The CDR3 spans 15 residues.

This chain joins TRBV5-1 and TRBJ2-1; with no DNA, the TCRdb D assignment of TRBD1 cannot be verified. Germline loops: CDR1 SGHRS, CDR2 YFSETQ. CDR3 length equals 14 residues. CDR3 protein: CASSLGNLGVEQFF.

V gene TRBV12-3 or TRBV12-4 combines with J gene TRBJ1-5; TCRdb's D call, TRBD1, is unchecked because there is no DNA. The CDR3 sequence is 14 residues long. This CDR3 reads CASRYGQGVEPQHF.

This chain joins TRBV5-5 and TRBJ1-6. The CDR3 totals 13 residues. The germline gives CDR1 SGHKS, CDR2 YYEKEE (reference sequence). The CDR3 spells CASSYNPGSPLHF.

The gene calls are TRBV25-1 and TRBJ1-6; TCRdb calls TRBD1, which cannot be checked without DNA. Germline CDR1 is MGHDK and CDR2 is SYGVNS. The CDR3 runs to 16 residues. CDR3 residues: CASSEQWDKDNSPLHF.

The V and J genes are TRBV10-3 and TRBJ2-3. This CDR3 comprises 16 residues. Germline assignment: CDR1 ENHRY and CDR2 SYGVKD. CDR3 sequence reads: CAISESKGYDTDTQYF.

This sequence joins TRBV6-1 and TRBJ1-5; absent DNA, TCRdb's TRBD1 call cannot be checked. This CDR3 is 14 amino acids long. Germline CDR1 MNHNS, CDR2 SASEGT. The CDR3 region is CASSASGGGQPQHF.

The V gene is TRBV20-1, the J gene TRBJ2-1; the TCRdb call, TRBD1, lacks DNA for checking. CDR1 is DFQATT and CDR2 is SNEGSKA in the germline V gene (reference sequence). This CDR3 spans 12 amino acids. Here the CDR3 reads CSVPDRANEQFF.

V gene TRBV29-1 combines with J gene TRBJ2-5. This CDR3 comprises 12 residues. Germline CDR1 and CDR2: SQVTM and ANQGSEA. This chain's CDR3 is CSVEEGVKTQYF. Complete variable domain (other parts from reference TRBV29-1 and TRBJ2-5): SAVISQKPSRDICQRGTSLTIQCQVDSQVTMMFWYRQQPGQSLTLIATANQGSEATYESGFVIDKFPISRPNLTFSTLTVSNMSPEDSSIYLCSVEEGVKTQYFGPGTRLLVL.

The CDR3 sequence: CASSEFGQGGKKNYNEQFF. The chain couples TRBV25-1 to TRBJ2-1; TCRdb lists TRBD1, though no DNA is available to test this call. The CDR3 covers 19 residues. From germline, CDR1 is MGHDK and CDR2 SYGVNS.